The 2 T cell receptor beta chains below were found in one sample sequenced in a study of blood T cell repertoires in COVID-19. Assay used: immunoSEQ multiplex PCR; TCRdb lists only in-frame clones, some missing. The table shows roughly 43,000 clones, with about 85% occurring only once. Source material: peripheral blood. The receptors shown here come from a human donor in a cohort sampled during active COVID-19.

V usage is TRBV5-1 and J usage is TRBJ2-3; TRBD1 aligns across 7 bases. The V segment lost 0 bases and the J segment 4 bases; nucleotides outside the gene matches: 8. From germline, CDR1 is SGHRS and CDR2 YFSETQ. CDR3 length: 16 residues. CDR3 DNA sequence: TGCGCCAGCAGCTTGGCCTCGACAGGGAGCCCAGATACGCAGTATTTT. This encodes CASSLASTGSPDTQYF. The full variable domain, with the rest looked up from reference TRBV5-1 and TRBJ2-3, is KAGVTQTPRYLIKTRGQQVTLSCSPISGHRSVSWYQQTPGQGLQFLFEYFSETQRNKGNFPGRFSGRQFSNSRSEMNVSTLELGDSALYLCASSLASTGSPDTQYFGPGTRLTVL.

The gene calls are TRBV18 and TRBJ2-7; weak D call: TRBD1 (6 bases). CDR3 length: 13 amino acids. Germline loops: CDR1 KGHSH, CDR2 LQKENI. The V gene lost 2 bases and the J gene lost 4 bases, with 9 bases spanning the gap. CDR3 sequence reads: CASSPDRQYEQYF. The CDR3 region has the DNA TGTGCCAGCTCACCAGACAGGCAGTACGAGCAGTACTTC.